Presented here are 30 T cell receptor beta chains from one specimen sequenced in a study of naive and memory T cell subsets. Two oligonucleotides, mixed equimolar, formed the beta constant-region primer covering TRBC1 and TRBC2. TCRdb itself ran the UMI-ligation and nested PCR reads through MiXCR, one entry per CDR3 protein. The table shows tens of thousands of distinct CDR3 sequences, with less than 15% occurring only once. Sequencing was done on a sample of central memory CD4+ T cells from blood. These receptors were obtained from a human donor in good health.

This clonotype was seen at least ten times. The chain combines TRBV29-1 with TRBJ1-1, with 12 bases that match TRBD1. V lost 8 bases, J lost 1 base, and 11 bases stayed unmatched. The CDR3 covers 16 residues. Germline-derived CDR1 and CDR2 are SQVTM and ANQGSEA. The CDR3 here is CSFSSGTGGSNTEAFF. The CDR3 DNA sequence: TGCAGCTTCAGTTCCGGGACAGGGGGCTCGAACACTGAAGCTTTCTTT. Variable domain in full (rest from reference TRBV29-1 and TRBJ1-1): SAVISQKPSRDICQRGTSLTIQCQVDSQVTMMFWYRQQPGQSLTLIATANQGSEATYESGFVIDKFPISRPNLTFSTLTVSNMSPEDSSIYLCSFSSGTGGSNTEAFFGQGTRLTVV.

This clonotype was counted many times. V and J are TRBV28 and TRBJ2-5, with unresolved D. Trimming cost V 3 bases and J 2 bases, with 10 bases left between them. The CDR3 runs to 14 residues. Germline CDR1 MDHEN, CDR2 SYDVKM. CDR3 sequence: CASSFRLLQETQYF. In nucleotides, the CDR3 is TGTGCCAGCAGTTTCCGACTCCTTCAAGAGACCCAGTACTTC.

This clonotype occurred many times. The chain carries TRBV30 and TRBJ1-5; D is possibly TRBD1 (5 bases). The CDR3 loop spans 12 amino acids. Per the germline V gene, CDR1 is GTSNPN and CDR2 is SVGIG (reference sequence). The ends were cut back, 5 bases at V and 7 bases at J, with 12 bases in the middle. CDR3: CAWGGDHQPQHF. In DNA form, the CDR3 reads TGTGCCTGGGGGGGGGACCACCAGCCCCAGCATTTT. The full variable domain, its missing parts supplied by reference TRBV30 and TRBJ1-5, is SQTIHQWPATLVQPVGSPLSLECTVEGTSNPNLYWYRQAAGRGLQLLFYSVGIGQISSEVPQNLSASRPQDRQFILSSKKLLLSDSGFYLCAWGGDHQPQHFGDGTRLSIL.

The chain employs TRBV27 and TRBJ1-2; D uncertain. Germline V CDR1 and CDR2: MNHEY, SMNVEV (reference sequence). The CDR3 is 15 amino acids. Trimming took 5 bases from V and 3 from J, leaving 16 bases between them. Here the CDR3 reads CASSPEKDGHYGYTF. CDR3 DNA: TGTGCCAGCAGTCCTGAAAAGGACGGTCACTATGGCTACACCTTC.

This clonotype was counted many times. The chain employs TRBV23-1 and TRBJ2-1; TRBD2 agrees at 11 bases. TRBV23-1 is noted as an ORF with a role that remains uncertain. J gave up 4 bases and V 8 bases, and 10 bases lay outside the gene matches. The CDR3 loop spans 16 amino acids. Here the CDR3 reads CASSSRLAGRYNEQFF. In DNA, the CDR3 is TGCGCCAGCTCTAGTCGACTAGCGGGGAGGTACAATGAGCAGTTCTTC.

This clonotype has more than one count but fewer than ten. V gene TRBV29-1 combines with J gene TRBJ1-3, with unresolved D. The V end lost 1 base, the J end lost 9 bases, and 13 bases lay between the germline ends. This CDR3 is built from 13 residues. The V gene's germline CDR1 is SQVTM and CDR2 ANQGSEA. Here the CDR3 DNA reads TGCAGCGTTGAAGTTGGGTCGGGAGGCACCATATATTTT. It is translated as CSVEVGSGGTIYF. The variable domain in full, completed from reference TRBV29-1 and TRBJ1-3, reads SAVISQKPSRDICQRGTSLTIQCQVDSQVTMMFWYRQQPGQSLTLIATANQGSEATYESGFVIDKFPISRPNLTFSTLTVSNMSPEDSSIYLCSVEVGSGGTIYFGEGSWLTVV.

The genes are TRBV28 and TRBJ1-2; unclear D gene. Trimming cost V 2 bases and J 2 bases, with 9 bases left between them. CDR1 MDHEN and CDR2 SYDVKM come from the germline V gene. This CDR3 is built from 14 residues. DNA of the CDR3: TGTGCCAGCAGTTTAGCTCTTCAGAACTATGGCTACACCTTC. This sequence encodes CASSLALQNYGYTF.

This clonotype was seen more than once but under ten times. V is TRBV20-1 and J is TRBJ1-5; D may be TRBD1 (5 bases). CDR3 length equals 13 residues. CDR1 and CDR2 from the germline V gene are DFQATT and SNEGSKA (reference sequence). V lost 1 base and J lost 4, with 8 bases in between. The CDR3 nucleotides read TGCAGTGCTAGAGCGACAGCAAATCAGCCCCAGCATTTT. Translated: CSARATANQPQHF.

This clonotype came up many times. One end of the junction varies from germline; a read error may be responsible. CDR3 nucleotide sequence: TGTGCCAGCTGGGAGGGTAACTCTGGAGCCAACGTCCTGACTTTC. The encoded protein is CASWEGNSGANVLTF. V gene TRBV28 combines with J gene TRBJ2-6; 7 bases line up with TRBD2. The CDR3 spans 15 residues. The germline gives CDR1 MDHEN, CDR2 SYDVKM.

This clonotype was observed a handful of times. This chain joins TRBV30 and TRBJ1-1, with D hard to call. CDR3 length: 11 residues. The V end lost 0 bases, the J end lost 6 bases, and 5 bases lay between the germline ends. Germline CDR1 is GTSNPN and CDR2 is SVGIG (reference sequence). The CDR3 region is CAWSVSPEAFF. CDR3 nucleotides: TGTGCCTGGAGTGTGAGTCCTGAAGCTTTCTTT.

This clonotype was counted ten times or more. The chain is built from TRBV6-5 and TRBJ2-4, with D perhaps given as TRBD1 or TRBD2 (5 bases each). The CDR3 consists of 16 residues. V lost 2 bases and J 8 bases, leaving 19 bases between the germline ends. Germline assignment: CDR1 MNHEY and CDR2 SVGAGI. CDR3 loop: CASSYASRPGADIQYF. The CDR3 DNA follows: TGTGCCAGCAGTTACGCGTCACGTCCCGGGGCTGACATTCAGTACTTC.

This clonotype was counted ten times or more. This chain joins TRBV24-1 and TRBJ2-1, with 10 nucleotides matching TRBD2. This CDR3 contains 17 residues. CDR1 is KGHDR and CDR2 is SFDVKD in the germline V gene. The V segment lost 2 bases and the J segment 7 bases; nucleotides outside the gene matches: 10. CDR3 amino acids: CATSDYGGVAGGNEQFF. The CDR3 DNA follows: TGTGCCACCAGTGATTACGGGGGCGTAGCGGGAGGAAATGAGCAGTTCTTC.

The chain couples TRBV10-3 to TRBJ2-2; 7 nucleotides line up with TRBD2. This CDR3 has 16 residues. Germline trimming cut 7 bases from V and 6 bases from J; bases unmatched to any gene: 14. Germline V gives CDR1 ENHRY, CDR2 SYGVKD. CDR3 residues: CAITSPGGGDAGELFF. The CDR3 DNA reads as TGTGCCATCACCTCTCCCGGCGGGGGAGACGCCGGGGAGCTGTTTTTT.

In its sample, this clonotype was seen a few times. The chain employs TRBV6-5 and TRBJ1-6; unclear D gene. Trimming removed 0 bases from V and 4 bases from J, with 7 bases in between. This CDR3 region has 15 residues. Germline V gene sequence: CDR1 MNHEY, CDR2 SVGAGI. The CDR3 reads CASSYSGFYNSPLHF. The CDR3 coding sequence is TGTGCCAGCAGTTACTCGGGTTTTTATAATTCACCCCTCCACTTT.

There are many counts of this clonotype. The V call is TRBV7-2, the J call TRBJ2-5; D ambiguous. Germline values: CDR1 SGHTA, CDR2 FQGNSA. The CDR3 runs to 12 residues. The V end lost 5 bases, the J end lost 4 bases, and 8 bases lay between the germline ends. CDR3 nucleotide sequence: TGTGCCAGCAGCGTGGGCGGAGAGACCCAGTACTTC. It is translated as CASSVGGETQYF. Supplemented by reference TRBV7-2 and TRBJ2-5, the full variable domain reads GAGVSQSPSNKVTEKGKDVELRCDPISGHTALYWYRQSLGQGLEFLIYFQGNSAPDKSGLPSDRFSAERTGGSVSTLTIQRTQQEDSAVYLCASSVGGETQYFGPGTRLLVL.

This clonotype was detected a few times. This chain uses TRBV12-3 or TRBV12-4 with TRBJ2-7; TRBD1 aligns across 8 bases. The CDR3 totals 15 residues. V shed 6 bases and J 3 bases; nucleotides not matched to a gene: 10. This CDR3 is CASRQYAGQDYEQYF. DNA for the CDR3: TGTGCCAGCAGGCAATATGCGGGACAGGACTACGAGCAGTACTTC.

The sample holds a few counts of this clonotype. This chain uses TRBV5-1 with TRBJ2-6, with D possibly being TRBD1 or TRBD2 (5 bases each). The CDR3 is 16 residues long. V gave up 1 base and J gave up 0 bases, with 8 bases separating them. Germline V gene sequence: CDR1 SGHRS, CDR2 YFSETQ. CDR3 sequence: CASSLWGNSGANVLTF. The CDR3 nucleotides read TGCGCCAGCAGCTTGTGGGGGAACTCTGGGGCCAACGTCCTGACTTTC.

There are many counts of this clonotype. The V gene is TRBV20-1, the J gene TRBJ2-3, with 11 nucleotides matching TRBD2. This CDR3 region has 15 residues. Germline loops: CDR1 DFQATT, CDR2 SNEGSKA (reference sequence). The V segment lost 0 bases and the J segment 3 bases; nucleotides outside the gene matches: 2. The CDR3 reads CSAREGTSGTDTQYF. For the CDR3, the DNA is TGCAGTGCTAGAGAGGGGACTAGCGGTACAGATACGCAGTATTTT.

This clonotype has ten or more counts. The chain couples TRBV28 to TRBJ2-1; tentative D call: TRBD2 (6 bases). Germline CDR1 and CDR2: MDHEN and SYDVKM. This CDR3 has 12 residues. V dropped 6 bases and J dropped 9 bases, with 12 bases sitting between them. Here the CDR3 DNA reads TGTGCCAGCAGCATACGACTAGGTGAGCAGTTCTTC. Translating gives CASSIRLGEQFF.

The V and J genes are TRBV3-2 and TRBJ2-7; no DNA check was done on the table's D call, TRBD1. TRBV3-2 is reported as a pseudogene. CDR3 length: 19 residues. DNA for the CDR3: TGTGCCAGCAGCCACCCCCGGGACAGGCCCATTGGGGTCCGCTACGAGCAGTACTTC. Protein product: CASSHPRDRPIGVRYEQYF.

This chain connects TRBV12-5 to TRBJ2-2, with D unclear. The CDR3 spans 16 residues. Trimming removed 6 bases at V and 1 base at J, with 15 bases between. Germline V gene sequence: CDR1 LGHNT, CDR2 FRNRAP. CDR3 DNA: TGTGCTAGTGGAGGAAAGACTCGCCTGAACACCGGGGAGCTGTTTTTT. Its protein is CASGGKTRLNTGELFF. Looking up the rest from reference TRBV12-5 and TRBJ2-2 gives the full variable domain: DARVTQTPRHKVTEMGQEVTMRCQPILGHNTVFWYRQTMMQGLELLAYFRNRAPLDDSGMPKDRFSAEMPDATLATLKIQPSEPRDSAVYFCASGGKTRLNTGELFFGEGSRLTVL.

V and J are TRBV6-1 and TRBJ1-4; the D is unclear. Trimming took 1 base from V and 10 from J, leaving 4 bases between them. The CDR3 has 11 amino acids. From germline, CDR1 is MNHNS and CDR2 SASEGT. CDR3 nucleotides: TGTGCCAGCAGTGAAGTCGGAAAACTGTTTTTT. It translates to CASSEVGKLFF.

DNA for the CDR3: TGCAGTGCTAAGGGACAGTCTCTCTCTGGAAACACCATATATTTT. Its protein product is CSAKGQSLSGNTIYF. V usage is TRBV20-1 and J usage is TRBJ1-3, with TRBD1 matching over 7 bases. The germline CDR1 and CDR2 sequences are DFQATT and SNEGSKA (reference sequence). The length of the CDR3 is 15 residues. Trimming took 4 bases from V and 0 from J; bases not matched to a gene: 6.

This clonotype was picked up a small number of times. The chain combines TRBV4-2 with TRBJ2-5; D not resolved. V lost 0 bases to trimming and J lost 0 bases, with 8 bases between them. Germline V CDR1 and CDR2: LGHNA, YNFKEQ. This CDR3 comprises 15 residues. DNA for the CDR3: TGTGCCAGCAGCCAAGATGTGCGGTACCAAGAGACCCAGTACTTC. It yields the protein CASSQDVRYQETQYF.

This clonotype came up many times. The CDR3 reads CAWTGTRGAGELFF. CDR3 DNA sequence: TGTGCCTGGACCGGGACTAGAGGAGCCGGGGAGCTGTTTTTT. The V and J genes are TRBV30 and TRBJ2-2, with 8 bases that match TRBD2. The CDR3 has 14 residues. Germline V CDR1 and CDR2: GTSNPN, SVGIG (reference sequence). J was trimmed by 6 bases and V by 4 bases; bases with no gene match: 7.

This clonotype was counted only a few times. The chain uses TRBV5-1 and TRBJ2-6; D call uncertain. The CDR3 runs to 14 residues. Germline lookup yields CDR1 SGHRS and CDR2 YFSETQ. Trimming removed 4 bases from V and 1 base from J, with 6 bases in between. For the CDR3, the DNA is TGCGCCAGCAGCGCGGAATCTGGGGCCAACGTCCTGACTTTC. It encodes CASSAESGANVLTF.

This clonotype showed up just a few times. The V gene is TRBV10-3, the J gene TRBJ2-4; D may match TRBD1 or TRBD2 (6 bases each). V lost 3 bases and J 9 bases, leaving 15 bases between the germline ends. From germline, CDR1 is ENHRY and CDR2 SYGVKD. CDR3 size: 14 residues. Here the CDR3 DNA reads TGTGCCATCAGTGAAGGGGGAGGCGGAATCATTCAGTACTTC. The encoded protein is CAISEGGGGIIQYF.

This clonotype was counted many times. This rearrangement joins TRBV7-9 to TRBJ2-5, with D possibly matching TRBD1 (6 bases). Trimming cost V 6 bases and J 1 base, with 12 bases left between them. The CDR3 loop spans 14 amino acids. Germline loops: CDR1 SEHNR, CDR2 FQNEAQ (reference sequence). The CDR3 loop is CASRSGTTQETQYF. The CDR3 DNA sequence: TGTGCCAGCAGATCCGGGACAACCCAAGAGACCCAGTACTTC.

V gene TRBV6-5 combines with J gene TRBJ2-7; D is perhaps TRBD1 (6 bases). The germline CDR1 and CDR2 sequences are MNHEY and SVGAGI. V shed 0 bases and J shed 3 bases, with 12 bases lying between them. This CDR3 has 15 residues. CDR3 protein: CASSYSYRDLYEQYF. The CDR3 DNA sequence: TGTGCCAGCAGTTACTCTTACAGGGACCTCTACGAGCAGTACTTC.

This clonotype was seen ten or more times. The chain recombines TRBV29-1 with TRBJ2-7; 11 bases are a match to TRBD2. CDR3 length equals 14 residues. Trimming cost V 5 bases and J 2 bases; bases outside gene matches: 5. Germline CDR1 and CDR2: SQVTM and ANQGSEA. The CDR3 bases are TGCAGCGTTTACGGACTAGCGGGTGCCTACGAGCAGTACTTC. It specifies CSVYGLAGAYEQYF.